The sequence of this T cell receptor (beta chain) was determined in a study of patients and donors after allogeneic stem cell transplantation. TCRdb redid the calling of the RT-PCR reads with MiXCR, one entry per CDR3 protein. The table lists about a million distinct CDR3 sequences, roughly 18% of them singletons, with around 6% in the top ten. Per germline, CDR1 SQVTM and CDR2 ANQGSEA. The CDR3 extends over 12 amino acids. V shed 6 bases and J shed 4 bases, with 13 bases lying between them. There are many counts of this clonotype. The clonotype comes from a human donor who was either an allogeneic HSCT recipient or a stem cell or donor lymphocyte infusion donor (not recorded which). It is not recorded whose cells these are; they may come from a transplant donor. The material sequenced was blood, either unsorted or a sorted T cell fraction (not recorded which). The J gene is TRBJ2-7, the V gene TRBV29-1, with D maybe TRBD1 (6 bases). The CDR3 here is CSVRTENYEQYF. The CDR3 DNA is TGCAGCGTCAGGACAGAGAATTACGAGCAGTACTTC.